This note documents a single T cell receptor beta chain sequence. What it binds is unknown. Genomic DNA for TCR beta libraries, about 1.8 micrograms, came from cryopreserved PBMCs. The targeted sequencing depth was 1 in 200,000 to 1 in 1 million T cells. Generated by immunoSEQ multiplex PCR, the TCRdb table keeps only in-frame clones and is missing some. This table has some 140,000 clones, 84% appearing once. The data originate from a study of cytotoxic CD8 clonotypes in ibrutinib-treated CLL. Study summary: The patient breakdown showed roughly ten relapsed/refractory and roughly 14 treatment-naive cases, with about 18 IGHV unmutated.

Study outcomes and limitations: Treatment left the uncommon public clonotypes either contracted or stable in frequency.

Trimming cost V 0 bases and J 4 bases, with 13 bases left between them. Germline V gene lookup returns CDR1 MGHRA and CDR2 YSYEKL. This CDR3 spans 15 amino acids. This specimen was PBMCs, taken after 24 months of ibrutinib treatment. The source of this sequence is a human donor with chronic lymphocytic leukemia. V is TRBV4-1 and J is TRBJ2-7; maybe TRBD1 (5 bases). The CDR3 DNA follows: TGCGCCAGCAGCCAAGATGGGGCGCAGTCATACGAGCAGTACTTC. Protein sequence: CASSQDGAQSYEQYF.